These 14 T cell receptor beta chains share one sample of origin, sequenced in a study of T cells after yellow fever vaccination. TCRdb re-called the 5' RACE reads with MiXCR, one entry per CDR3 protein. The repertoire holds 350,000 to 450,000 distinct CDR3 sequences, with around 6.5% as singletons. This material consisted of PBMCs, taken 5 days after the yellow fever booster vaccination. Receptors were obtained from a man aged 25-45 years who received the YFV17D yellow fever vaccine.

Ten or more counts support this clonotype. V usage is TRBV6-5 and J usage is TRBJ2-3; 12 bases agree with TRBD2. The CDR3 contains 17 residues. Germline CDR1 MNHEY, CDR2 SVGAGI. J was trimmed by 5 bases and V by 0 bases; bases with no gene match: 6. CDR3 bases: TGTGCCAGCAGTTACTCGACTAGCGGGAGTTGGGTAGATACGCAGTATTTT. Translation gives CASSYSTSGSWVDTQYF.

CDR3 DNA sequence: TGCAGCGGATCAGAATCTAACACTGAAGCTTTCTTT. It codes for CSGSESNTEAFF. The V and J genes are TRBV29-1 and TRBJ1-1; D gene unclear. V was pared by 7 bases and J by 2 bases, with 11 bases between. Germline V lookup: CDR1 SQVTM, CDR2 ANQGSEA. The CDR3 has 12 residues.

This clonotype was picked up a small number of times. J is TRBJ2-7 and V is TRBV7-2, with a tentative D call TRBD2 (5 bases). Per the germline V gene, CDR1 is SGHTA and CDR2 is FQGNSA. The V and J ends lost 6 bases and 7 bases respectively, with 19 bases between them. This CDR3 has 14 amino acids. CDR3 DNA: TGTGCCAGCAGTTCCTCCGGGGTGACGGGTGAGCAGTACTTC. Its translation is CASSSSGVTGEQYF.

The CDR3 sequence is CASTGKLTGADTEAFF. The CDR3 nucleotides are TGTGCCAGCACCGGAAAGCTAACGGGGGCGGACACTGAAGCTTTCTTT. This sequence joins TRBV7-9 and TRBJ1-1; the D gene is possibly TRBD1 (6 bases). CDR3 length: 16 amino acids. The ends were cut back, 7 bases at V and 3 bases at J, with 21 bases in the middle. Germline values: CDR1 SEHNR, CDR2 FQNEAQ (reference sequence).

This clonotype occurred many times. This chain uses TRBV20-1 with TRBJ2-2; TRBD2 matches at 8 bases. Trimming took 8 bases from V and 1 from J; bases not matched to a gene: 6. This CDR3 contains 14 residues. Looked up from germline, CDR1 is DFQATT and CDR2 is SNEGSKA (reference sequence). For the CDR3, the DNA is TGCAGTACCTATAGCGGGGTGAACACCGGGGAGCTGTTTTTT. Its protein product is CSTYSGVNTGELFF.

This clonotype has a count of ten or more. This chain connects TRBV19 to TRBJ2-6; D gene unclear. Trimming shortened V by 6 bases and J by 3 bases, and 9 bases separated the two germline ends. The CDR3 has 14 residues. Germline V gene sequence: CDR1 LNHDA, CDR2 SQIVND (reference sequence). The CDR3 coding sequence is TGTGCCAGTAGCCCAGTCGGTGGGGCCAACGTCCTGACTTTC. This encodes CASSPVGGANVLTF.

This clonotype was observed a handful of times. The rearrangement joins TRBV12-3 or TRBV12-4 to TRBJ1-5; D gene unclear. Trimming shortened V by 5 bases and J by 7 bases, and 9 bases separated the two germline ends. The CDR3 loop spans 12 amino acids. The chain's CDR3 is CASSGGRQPQHF. In DNA form, the CDR3 reads TGTGCCAGCAGTGGAGGGAGACAGCCCCAGCATTTT.

This clonotype was seen many times. This chain links TRBV5-1 with TRBJ1-1; D possibly corresponds to TRBD1 (6 bases). V lost 2 bases to trimming and J lost 6 bases, with 11 bases between them. Germline CDR1 and CDR2: SGHRS and YFSETQ. CDR3 size: 13 residues. As DNA, the CDR3 is TGCGCCAGCAGCTTCGACGGGGGCGCTGAAGCTTTCTTT. Its translation: CASSFDGGAEAFF.

The table lists this clonotype with a few counts. The chain uses TRBV25-1 and TRBJ2-7; tentatively, D is TRBD2 (5 bases). Per the germline V gene, CDR1 is MGHDK and CDR2 is SYGVNS. The CDR3 is 12 amino acids. Between the trimmed V and J ends, which lost 6 bases and 3 bases, there was a span of 9 bases. The CDR3 coding sequence is TGTGCCAGCAGCGGGGTCAACTACGAGCAGTACTTC. Amino acid sequence: CASSGVNYEQYF.

This clonotype was seen many times. The chain links TRBV7-2 to TRBJ2-2, with 8 bases aligning to TRBD2. Germline V gene lookup returns CDR1 SGHTA and CDR2 FQGNSA. The CDR3 length is 13 residues. The junction had 0 bases not matched to a gene; V was cut back by 5 bases and J by 4 bases. DNA for the CDR3: TGTGCCAGCAGCCGGGGGGGCACCGGGGAGCTGTTTTTT. Translating gives CASSRGGTGELFF.

With regard to this clonotype: Relative to the germline gene, one junction end is altered; a read error may explain this. V is TRBV20-1 and J is TRBJ1-3, with 7 nucleotides matching TRBD1. The CDR3 covers 16 residues. CDR1 and CDR2 from the germline V gene are DFQATT and SNEGSKA (reference sequence). The CDR3 sequence is CCASDTGTELPNTIYF. In DNA form, the CDR3 reads TGCTGTGCTAGTGATACCGGGACAGAGCTTCCAAACACCATATATTTT.

This clonotype occurred many times. This chain uses TRBV7-2 with TRBJ2-1; tentatively, D is TRBD2 (6 bases). Between the trimmed V and J ends, which lost 5 bases and 7 bases, there was a span of 15 bases. This CDR3 comprises 14 residues. Germline assignment: CDR1 SGHTA and CDR2 FQGNSA. The CDR3 DNA follows: TGTGCCAGCAGCAAGGGAGGCGGGATTAATGAGCAGTTCTTC. Protein sequence: CASSKGGGINEQFF.

V usage is TRBV20-1 and J usage is TRBJ1-6; D possibly corresponds to TRBD1 (5 bases). Germline CDR1 reads DFQATT; CDR2 reads SNEGSKA (reference sequence). V was cut by 1 base and J by 3 bases, with 10 bases left in between. The CDR3 sequence is 15 residues long. The CDR3 bases are TGCAGTGCTAGAGGTGGGGGAGACTATAATTCACCCCTCCACTTT. Protein: CSARGGGDYNSPLHF.

This clonotype occurred a few times. The rearrangement joins TRBV5-6 to TRBJ2-5, with 9 positions matching TRBD2. The CDR3 loop spans 16 amino acids. Looked up from germline, CDR1 is SGHDT and CDR2 is YYEEEE. Trimming removed 6 bases from V and 2 bases from J; junction bases left unmatched: 11. CDR3 residues: CASTRPSGEDQETQYF. CDR3 bases: TGTGCCAGCACCCGACCTAGCGGGGAAGATCAAGAGACCCAGTACTTC.